This section outlines one TCR beta chain sequence together with its context. Its cognate antigen has yet to be identified. It has no much larger one-base neighbor in the sample; base qualities were not kept. Exclusion was applied to patients with uncontrolled infections, other autoimmune diseases, pregnancy or lactation. Diagnoses relied on clinical symptoms, serum thyroxine and TRAb, thyroid ultrasound and orbital computed tomography. Total RNA was extracted with Trizol reagent, and quality was checked on an Agilent 2100 Bioanalyzer. TCR beta CDR3 regions were amplified from RNA transcripts. A first-round RT-PCR of the TCR CDR3 used the HTBI primer set with the Qiagen OneStep RT-PCR kit. Libraries were constructed in a second round of multiplex PCR, after which size selection and purification were performed. Paired-end sequencing of the libraries was performed with 100 bp reads on an Illumina HiSeq2000. The paper's data handling went like this. SOAPnuke was used to process the raw data, with reads discarded if the reads contained adapters or uncalled bases, had a mean Phred below 15, or lacked an exact constant-primer or identifier match. High-quality paired reads were merged using COPE v1.2.5, and each unique nucleotide sequence was defined as a clonotype. MiTCR v1.1 was used to align the clonotypes against IMGT TRBV, TRBD and TRBJ reference segments. The analysis was restricted to V-J combinations with a frequency above 0.0001, which together covered 99% to 99.2% of the repertoires. The TCS score was defined as the ratio of F50 (clonal expansion) to E x V (chaos), calculated using BLOSUM62-based TCRdist between CDR3 peptides within each V-J. Welch's t-statistics and random forest reduced around 550 V-J features to about 12, which were used in a naive Bayes classifier (R e1071). The Morisita-Horn index was used to measure how similar the thyroid and blood repertoires were. The public reads were run again by TCRdb, first through fastp at Q25 and then through MiXCR, and only productive beta chains were kept. Duplicate CDR3 protein sequences are folded into a single record with the most common DNA and genes. These V and J calls originate from TCRdb's pipeline instead of the authors' own analysis. Across this sample there are 660,000 or so distinct CDR3 sequences, with 45% seen only once. The biggest ten clones account for about 7.2% of the sample.

These data originate in a study of T cells in Graves' hyperthyroidism and ophthalmopathy (dated by TCRdb to the late 2010s). General notes on the study: To identify TCR V-J signatures that set the groups apart, the researchers used a discovery cohort of 95 to 100 patients, made up of under 45 with Graves' ophthalmopathy and about 55 with stable Graves' hyperthyroidism. Prospective prediction of ophthalmopathy was tested in an independent validation cohort of approximately 19 hyperthyroidism patients and 17 patients who later progressed to ophthalmopathy. The roughly 90 discovery patients were divided at random into training and test sets in a 7:3 ratio. Thyroid tissue and blood T-cell repertoires from about 6 Graves' hyperthyroidism patients were also compared in the study. Once sampling was done, hyperthyroidism patients were given methimazole at a starting dose of 30 mg daily, whereas ophthalmopathy patients were given high-dose intravenous methylprednisolone. The paper reports TCR Vbeta CDR3 sequencing of approximately 130 peripheral blood samples: fewer than 50 ophthalmopathy, approximately 74 hyperthyroidism and 17 progressor patients. Findings and caveats that apply to the study as a whole: Most expanded thyroid clonotypes (frequency above 0.001) were also found in blood, which suggests that blood repertoires may mirror thyroid immune responses. In cross-validation, a model built on a 13 V-J signature told ophthalmopathy apart from stable hyperthyroidism with approximately 90% sensitivity and around 81% specificity, and in testing the same model reached 80%/75%. Sample size was not statistically predetermined, and blinding of investigators to group allocation was not performed. In validation, progression to ophthalmopathy was predicted by the model with around 70% sensitivity and 72.22% specificity, a median of around 5.9 months before onset.

Including cysteine and phenylalanine, the CDR3 has 14 amino acids. Of the read, only the CDR3 DNA is kept; its 42 bases are in frame from base 1. The germline V gene gives CDR1 as SGHRS and CDR2 as YFSETQ. A distance of 8 bases separates the germline ends of V and J, which lose 1 base and 0 bases respectively. The sequence derives from an adult man with Graves' disease, either hyperthyroidism or ophthalmopathy (not recorded which). Recombination connected TRBV5-1 to TRBJ2-7, with the identity of the D gene unclear. Sequencing used peripheral blood or thyroid tissue (not recorded which). In nucleotide form, the sequence is TGCGCCAGCAGCTTGATGGGTTCCTCCTACGAGCAGTACTTC. This yields the protein CASSLMGSSYEQYF.